A selection of T cell receptor beta chains follows, all from one sample in a study of regulatory T cells in long-lasting Graves disease. TCRdb called the multiplex PCR reads again in MiXCR, with one record for every CDR3 protein. The data show about 620,000 distinct CDR3 sequences, 15% to 20% seen once. These same data were also listed under a study on T cells in Graves' hyperthyroidism and ophthalmopathy.

Sequences were derived from peripheral blood mononuclear cells (PBMCs), sampled at new diagnosis, from a patient treated with antithyroid drugs. These receptors were obtained from a woman in her 30s with Graves disease. CDR3s include the opening cysteine and the closing phenylalanine or tryptophan. The D gene is left open where the match is weak. Clone size, where shown, is once, few, many, or a class for clones that have expanded.

J gene | clone size | V gene | D gene | CDR3 DNA | CDR3 protein
TRBJ1-5 | many | TRBV5-8 | - | TGTGCCAGCAGCCCAAGGGCGTCTAGCAATCAGCCCCAGCATTTT | CASSPRASSNQPQHF
TRBJ1-4 | few | TRBV2 | - | TGTGCCAACGGGCGGCTTAATGAAAAACTGTTTTTT | CANGRLNEKLFF
TRBJ1-3 | many | TRBV20-1 | - | TGCAGTGCTGCTACCTCTGGAAACACCATATATTTT | CSAATSGNTIYF
TRBJ2-1 | - | TRBV12-5 | TRBD1 | TGTGCTAGTGGTTCCTACCACCTTGGACAGGGCGGAGAGCAGTTCTTC | CASGSYHLGQGGEQFF
TRBJ1-2 | many | TRBV28 | - | TGTGCCAGCAGTGGTGGCGGCCATGGCTACACCTTC | CASSGGGHGYTF
TRBJ2-7 | few | TRBV3-1 | TRBD2 | TGTGCCAGCAGCCAAGGCGGGGGGGGCGATATGGACTTC | CASSQGGGGDMDF
TRBJ1-1 | - | TRBV29-1 | - | TGCAGCGCTGGGGCAGAAGCTTTCTTT | CSAGAEAFF
TRBJ2-3 | many | TRBV6-1 | - | TGTGCCAGCAGCCTTCAGGCAGGGAACACAGATACGCAGTATTTT | CASSLQAGNTDTQYF
TRBJ2-7 | few | TRBV19 | - | TGTGCCAGTACCGAGTTTCAGGGACTCGAGCAGTACTTC | CASTEFQGLEQYF
TRBJ1-5 | many | TRBV5-1 | TRBD1 | TGCGCCAGCATAGCTCGTCCCGGGACAGACGCGAATCAGCCCCAGCATTTT | CASIARPGTDANQPQHF
TRBJ2-3 | few | TRBV5-1 | - | TGCGCCAGCAGCTTGGCGGCGGGGACCGGCACAGATACGCAGTATTTT | CASSLAAGTGTDTQYF
TRBJ2-2 | - | TRBV29-1 | TRBD1 | TGCAGCGCTCGACAGGGGGCCGTGTCCGGGGAGCTGTTTTTT | CSARQGAVSGELFF
TRBJ1-4 | - | TRBV6-1 | TRBD1 | TGTGCCAGCAGTGAAGCGCTGGGACAGGGAGGCATCGAAAAACTGTTTTTT | CASSEALGQGGIEKLFF
TRBJ2-5 | few | TRBV5-6 | - | TGTGCCAGCAGCTTGCCCTTATCGCCGACTCCTATGTACTTC | CASSLPLSPTPMYF
TRBJ2-3 | - | TRBV6-1 | TRBD2 | TGTACCAGCGTAAGCGTGGAGCGGGAGTACACAGATACGCAGTATTTT | CTSVSVEREYTDTQYF
TRBJ1-5 | few | TRBV20-1 | - | TGCAGTGTACAGGGCAATCAGCCCCAGCATTTT | CSVQGNQPQHF
TRBJ2-3 | many | TRBV28 | - | TGTGCCAGCGGAGGGACTCAGTCGACAGATACGCAGTATTTT | CASGGTQSTDTQYF
TRBJ1-5 | many | TRBV28 | - | TGTGCCAGCAGCTCTACAGGGCAGTATCAGCCCCAGCATTTT | CASSSTGQYQPQHF
TRBJ2-1 | many | TRBV27 | - | TGTGCCAGCAACCCCCTTAGGGCAGGAAGCTACAATGAGCAGTTCTTC | CASNPLRAGSYNEQFF
TRBJ2-2 | - | TRBV11-3 | TRBD2 | TGTGCCAGCAGCCGGACTAGCGGGAGCGGCGGGGAGCTGTTTTTT | CASSRTSGSGGELFF
TRBJ1-2 | many | TRBV27 | - | TGTGCCAGCAGTTTAGAGGCTAACTATGGCTACACCTTC | CASSLEANYGYTF
TRBJ2-3 | few | TRBV5-1 | TRBD1 | TGCGCCAGCAGCTTGCATCCGGGACAGGGGATGGACACAGATACGCAGTATTTT | CASSLHPGQGMDTDTQYF
TRBJ2-2 | - | TRBV9 | TRBD2 | TGTGCCAGCAGCGTAGTCACTAGCGTGAGGAACACCGGGGAGCTGTTTTTT | CASSVVTSVRNTGELFF
TRBJ2-5 | many | TRBV2 | - | TGTGCCAGCAGTGAGGTCCGGGGCCGTCAAGAGACCCAGTACTTC | CASSEVRGRQETQYF
TRBJ2-1 | - | TRBV20-1 | TRBD2 | TGCAGTGCTAGAGATAAGGGAGGGCCCATGGTTAAGCAGTTCTTC | CSARDKGGPMVKQFF
TRBJ1-6 | few | TRBV19 | - | TGTGCCAGTAGTGCGGACCCGGGCCCTCGAGATCCCCTCCACTTT | CASSADPGPRDPLHF
TRBJ1-5 | many | TRBV19 | - | TGTGCCAGTAGTATCCGGGGGGGCGTACGACTCGGTCAGCCCCAGCATTTT | CASSIRGGVRLGQPQHF
TRBJ1-1 | few | TRBV3-1 | TRBD1 | TGTGCCAGCAGCCGTTCGACAGGGGGCAGCGCTTTCTTT | CASSRSTGGSAFF
TRBJ2-7 | - | TRBV9 | TRBD1 | TGTGCCAGCAGTGGGGGTCTCGGACAGGGTAACTACGAGCAGTACTTC | CASSGGLGQGNYEQYF
TRBJ2-4 | few | TRBV30 | - | TGTGCCTGGAGTGTACAACGACTAGCCAAAAACATTCAGTACTTC | CAWSVQRLAKNIQYF
TRBJ2-7 | many | TRBV19 | - | TGTGCCAGTAGTTACAGGGAAGGCGAGCAGTACTTC | CASSYREGEQYF
TRBJ1-2 | - | TRBV20-1 | - | TGCAGTGCTACCTGGACGACGCAGGGATGTGGCTACACCTTC | CSATWTTQGCGYTF
TRBJ1-4 | many | TRBV7-3 | - | TGTGCCAGCAGCTCCGGGAGGCAGTTTAATGAAAAACTGTTTTTT | CASSSGRQFNEKLFF
TRBJ2-5 | many | TRBV12-3/TRBV12-4 | - | TGTGCCAGCAGTTTTGTAGAGGGAGAGACCCAGTACTTC | CASSFVEGETQYF
TRBJ2-6 | few | TRBV11-1 | - | TGTGCCAGCAGCTTGGCAGCTGGCTCGCCACAGGCCAACGTCCTGACTTTC | CASSLAAGSPQANVLTF
TRBJ1-4 | many | TRBV24-1 | - | TGTGCCACCCAGGCACGCCCTAATGAAAAACTGTTTTTT | CATQARPNEKLFF
TRBJ1-1 | many | TRBV7-3 | TRBD1 | TGTGCCAGCAGCGACCCGGGACAGGGGGCTCCTGAAGCTTTCTTT | CASSDPGQGAPEAFF
TRBJ2-3 | many | TRBV20-1 | TRBD1 | TGCAGTGCCCATACAGGGGCTAGCACAGATACGCAGTATTTT | CSAHTGASTDTQYF
TRBJ1-1 | - | TRBV5-6 | - | TGTGCCAGCAGCTTGGTTTACAGAGGCACTGAAGCTTTCTTT | CASSLVYRGTEAFF
TRBJ2-3 | - | TRBV3-1 | - | TGTGCCAGCAGCCAACTCGACAGCACAGATACGCAGTATTTT | CASSQLDSTDTQYF
TRBJ2-3 | few | TRBV9 | - | TGTGCCAGCAATAAGGTTGGAGCCTCGGCAGATACGCAGTATTTT | CASNKVGASADTQYF
TRBJ1-4 | many | TRBV2 | - | TGTGCCAGCAGGGGATCTTTCCGGGGTGAAAAACTGTTTTTT | CASRGSFRGEKLFF
TRBJ2-5 | - | TRBV5-1 | TRBD2 | TGCGCCAGCAGCTTAGCGGGAGGGCCGGGGGAGACCCAGTACTTC | CASSLAGGPGETQYF
TRBJ2-1 | - | TRBV24-1 | TRBD1 | TGTGCCACCAGTAACCCCCGGGACAGATCAGACAATGAGCAGTTCTTC | CATSNPRDRSDNEQFF
TRBJ1-5 | many | TRBV11-2 | - | TGTGCCAGCAGCTTCCGATTAGCAGGGCCGGAATATTGGAATCAGCCCCAGCATTTT | CASSFRLAGPEYWNQPQHF
TRBJ2-5 | many | TRBV10-3 | - | TGTGCCATCAGTGCCAATGGGGAGACCCAGTACTTC | CAISANGETQYF
TRBJ2-3 | - | TRBV30 | TRBD2 | TGTGCCTGGAGTGTTGCGGGAGGGGGGGCAGATACGCAGTATTTT | CAWSVAGGGADTQYF
TRBJ2-7 | few | TRBV20-1 | TRBD2 | TGCAGTGCTAGTAGTTCGGGTTTGGGGGCTCCGGGACTAGCAACGGGATACGAGCAGTACTTC | CSASSSGLGAPGLATGYEQYF
TRBJ2-7 | - | TRBV18 | TRBD2 | TGTGCCAGCTCACCAGGGAGCGGGGGTAGCTCCTACGAGCAGTACTTC | CASSPGSGGSSYEQYF
TRBJ2-3 | many | TRBV20-1 | TRBD2 | TGCAGTGCGCCTGACCCCAGCGGGAGGATGGGAGATACGCAGTATTTT | CSAPDPSGRMGDTQYF
TRBJ2-7 | few | TRBV20-1 | - | TGCAGTGCCATGACCCCGCCCTCCGTCCGCCACGAGCAGTACTTC | CSAMTPPSVRHEQYF
TRBJ2-1 | many | TRBV20-1 | TRBD1 | TGCAGTGCAACTCGGACAGGGGTGACTGAGCAGTTCTTC | CSATRTGVTEQFF
TRBJ2-3 | few | TRBV5-1 | - | TGCGCCAGCAGCTACCGGACCGAAAGCACAGATACGCAGTATTTT | CASSYRTESTDTQYF
TRBJ1-5 | many | TRBV18 | - | TGTGCCAGCTCACCGGAAGGGGTGTGGGCAGGACAGCCCCAGCATTTT | CASSPEGVWAGQPQHF
TRBJ1-3 | - | TRBV28 | - | TGTGCCAGCAGTTTAATCGGGACCCGAGGAAACACCATATATTTT | CASSLIGTRGNTIYF
TRBJ2-6 | many | TRBV28 | TRBD1 | TGTGCCAGCAGTTTACTGGACAGGGATGGGGCCAACGTCCTGACTTTC | CASSLLDRDGANVLTF
TRBJ2-7 | few | TRBV6-5 | - | TGTGCCAGCAGTCGCTGGAGTAGCTCCTACGAGCAGTACTTC | CASSRWSSSYEQYF
TRBJ2-1 | few | TRBV6-1 | - | TGTGCGACCGGCCCTTCCTACAATGAGCAGTTCTTC | CATGPSYNEQFF